These 31 T cell receptor beta chains came from one sample sequenced in a study of OX40 agonist ivuxolimab in advanced cancers. The table came from immunoSEQ multiplex PCR; TCRdb's copy has only in-frame clones and leaves some out. This table holds 50,000 to 65,000 clones, roughly 91% found once. The input for sequencing was CD4+ or CD8+ T cells sorted from blood, taken in a trial of the OX40 agonist ivuxolimab. The receptor set was obtained from an adult with an advanced solid tumor such as melanoma, head and neck, liver or kidney cancer.

V is TRBV4-2 and J is TRBJ2-7; 10 nucleotides match TRBD2. Germline CDR1 reads LGHNA; CDR2 reads YNFKEQ. After removal of 4 bases from V and 5 bases from J, the junction contained 11 bases not matched to a gene. The CDR3 is made up of 16 amino acids. The CDR3 region is CASSPQLAGGPHEQYF. Here the CDR3 DNA reads TGTGCCAGCAGCCCCCAGTTAGCGGGAGGACCCCACGAGCAGTACTTC.

This sequence joins TRBV5-1 and TRBJ2-2, with D hard to call. The CDR3 sequence is 14 residues long. Deletions cut 0 bases from V and 3 bases from J, with 6 bases between. CDR1 is SGHRS, CDR2 YFSETQ, per germline. The CDR3 spells CASSLDSDTGELFF. DNA of the CDR3: TGCGCCAGCAGCTTGGATTCGGACACCGGGGAGCTGTTTTTT.

The chain joins TRBV5-1 to TRBJ2-7; D gene unclear. The CDR3 spans 14 residues. V was trimmed by 0 bases and J by 5 bases, leaving 12 bases between them. CDR1 is SGHRS and CDR2 is YFSETQ in the germline V gene. For the CDR3, the DNA is TGCGCCAGCAGCTTGGCGCAGGCCTTAAACGAGCAGTACTTC. Its translation: CASSLAQALNEQYF.

The rearrangement joins TRBV7-6 to TRBJ2-7; 7 nucleotides agree with TRBD2. With 2 bases clipped from V and 6 bases from J, the junction kept 4 bases outside the gene matches. The CDR3 has 13 residues. Looked up from germline, CDR1 is SGHVS and CDR2 is FNYEAQ. CDR3 DNA: TGTGCCAGCAGCTTATACGGCGGGGGCGAGCAGTACTTC. It translates to CASSLYGGGEQYF.

V gene TRBV19 combines with J gene TRBJ1-5; TRBD1 might be the D (5 bases). Germline CDR1 LNHDA, CDR2 SQIVND (reference sequence). The ends were cut back, 2 bases at V and 7 bases at J, with 12 bases in the middle. This CDR3 is 14 amino acids long. CDR3 residues: CASSIWGERQPQHF. In nucleotides, the CDR3 is TGTGCCAGTAGTATATGGGGGGAGAGACAGCCCCAGCATTTT.

J is TRBJ2-5 and V is TRBV19; a possible D gene is TRBD2 (6 bases). The CDR3 totals 15 residues. Germline V lookup: CDR1 LNHDA, CDR2 SQIVND (reference sequence). Trimming removed 6 bases from V and 5 bases from J, with 19 bases in between. The CDR3 loop is CASREDGPGEETQYF. DNA for the CDR3: TGTGCCAGTAGGGAAGACGGGCCGGGAGAGGAGACCCAGTACTTC.

This chain uses TRBV11-2 with TRBJ2-3, with D maybe TRBD2 (6 bases). Germline V gene lookup returns CDR1 SGHAT and CDR2 FQNNGV. CDR3 size: 14 residues. The V and J ends lost 5 bases and 8 bases respectively, with 17 bases between them. The CDR3 bases are TGTGCCAGCAGCCCTGGGACTCTCTCCGGTACGCAGTATTTT. It yields the protein CASSPGTLSGTQYF.

V usage is TRBV4-1 and J usage is TRBJ1-2; TRBD1 agrees at 7 bases. Germline V gene data show CDR1 as MGHRA and CDR2 as YSYEKL. With V trimmed by 1 base and J by 2 bases, 10 bases remained unmatched. The CDR3 covers 17 residues. The CDR3 loop reads CASSQVVRQGGNYGYTF. The CDR3 DNA follows: TGCGCCAGCAGCCAAGTTGTCCGACAGGGCGGGAACTATGGCTACACCTTC.

The chain employs TRBV5-1 and TRBJ1-1; D is unresolved. Germline V CDR1 and CDR2: SGHRS, YFSETQ. This CDR3 has 16 residues. The V end lost 0 bases, the J end lost 1 base, and 13 bases lay between the germline ends. The CDR3 region has the DNA TGCGCCAGCAGCTTGGAAATTGGAGGGCAGAACACTGAAGCTTTCTTT. Translation: CASSLEIGGQNTEAFF.

The chain combines TRBV30 with TRBJ2-7; 7 nucleotides match TRBD1. This CDR3 spans 14 amino acids. Looked up from germline, CDR1 is GTSNPN and CDR2 is SVGIG (reference sequence). The J segment lost 2 bases and the V segment lost 3 bases, leaving 7 bases of the junction unmatched. This CDR3 reads CAWRRHRGAYEQYF. The CDR3 region has the DNA TGTGCCTGGAGACGGCACAGGGGAGCCTACGAGCAGTACTTC.

J is TRBJ2-1 and V is TRBV5-4; TRBD2 matches at 14 bases. J was trimmed by 9 bases and V by 4 bases; bases with no gene match: 6. From germline, CDR1 is SGHNT and CDR2 YYREEE (reference sequence). There are 15 residues in the CDR3. The CDR3 is CASSAGLAGVGEQFF. CDR3 sequence (DNA): TGTGCCAGCAGCGCGGGACTAGCGGGAGTTGGTGAGCAGTTCTTC.

V and J are TRBV11-2 and TRBJ2-3; D gene unclear. CDR3 length equals 15 residues. Looked up from germline, CDR1 is SGHAT and CDR2 is FQNNGV. Trimming pared 0 bases from V and 5 bases from J, leaving 12 bases between. CDR3 DNA sequence: TGTGCCAGCAGCTTAGAGCTTTGGGCACTAGATACGCAGTATTTT. This codes for CASSLELWALDTQYF.

This clone was detected once. The rearrangement uses TRBV19 and TRBJ2-1; D is perhaps TRBD2 (5 bases). Germline V gene lookup returns CDR1 LNHDA and CDR2 SQIVND (reference sequence). CDR3 size: 15 residues. V lost 5 bases and J 4 bases, leaving 15 bases between the germline ends. The CDR3 loop is CASSRPNRRYNEQFF. The CDR3 nucleotides are TGTGCCAGTAGTCGACCGAACCGGAGGTACAATGAGCAGTTCTTC.

V is TRBV29-1 and J is TRBJ1-3; D perhaps matches TRBD1 (6 bases). This CDR3 region has 13 residues. Germline assignment: CDR1 SQVTM and CDR2 ANQGSEA. Trimming shortened V by 6 bases and J by 3 bases, and 12 bases separated the two germline ends. CDR3 bases: TGCAGCGTCTTCCTAGGGGGTGGAAACACCATATATTTT. This translates into CSVFLGGGNTIYF.

The chain couples TRBV5-4 to TRBJ1-6; 7 bases map to TRBD1. The CDR3 has 14 amino acids. The V gene end was trimmed by 4 bases and the J gene end by 9 bases; junction bases not matched to a gene: 7. Germline-derived CDR1 and CDR2 are SGHNT and YYREEE (reference sequence). CDR3 in DNA: TGTGCCAGCAGCATCCGGGACAGAGGTTCACCCCTCCACTTT. It is translated as CASSIRDRGSPLHF.

This chain joins TRBV4-1 and TRBJ1-1, with 7 positions matching TRBD1. The CDR3 consists of 15 residues. CDR1 and CDR2 (germline): MGHRA, YSYEKL. J gave up 1 base and V 3 bases, and 5 bases lay outside the gene matches. For the CDR3, the DNA is TGCGCCAGCAGCCACCCCGGGACAGCGAACACTGAAGCTTTCTTT. Amino acids: CASSHPGTANTEAFF.

The rearrangement uses TRBV28 and TRBJ2-7; 8 positions match TRBD1. Trimming removed 6 bases from V and 0 bases from J; junction bases left unmatched: 7. The CDR3 covers 15 residues. Germline lookup yields CDR1 MDHEN and CDR2 SYDVKM. The CDR3 reads CASRRTGGSSYEQYF. The CDR3, as DNA: TGTGCCAGCAGACGCACAGGGGGTAGCTCCTACGAGCAGTACTTC.

The chain recombines TRBV28 with TRBJ1-6; maybe TRBD1 (5 bases). Germline V lookup: CDR1 MDHEN, CDR2 SYDVKM. The CDR3 is 14 amino acids. Trimming left V 2 bases short and J 6 bases short, with 8 bases between. CDR3 sequence (DNA): TGTGCCAGCAGTTTAATGGGGGGTAATTCACCCCTCCACTTT. Amino acid sequence: CASSLMGGNSPLHF.

The genes are TRBV5-4 and TRBJ1-1, with D perhaps matching TRBD1 (5 bases). CDR1 and CDR2 (germline): SGHNT, YYREEE (reference sequence). The CDR3 runs 13 residues. Trimming removed 1 base at V and 3 bases at J, with 7 bases between. Here the CDR3 reads CASSLSGDTEAFF. As DNA, the CDR3 is TGTGCCAGCAGCTTGTCGGGGGACACTGAAGCTTTCTTT.

In its sample, this clone was seen once. The chain is built from TRBV2 and TRBJ2-7; 8 bases are a match to TRBD2. The CDR3 is made up of 14 amino acids. Germline-derived CDR1 and CDR2 are SNHLY and FYNNEI. V shed 7 bases, J shed 6 bases, and the junction held 11 bases outside the gene matches. In nucleotides, the CDR3 is TGTGCCAGCATAGAGGAGCGGGAGTGGGGCGAGCAGTACTTC. Translated, it gives CASIEEREWGEQYF.

The chain couples TRBV19 to TRBJ2-7, with D possibly matching TRBD1 (6 bases). Germline V gene lookup returns CDR1 LNHDA and CDR2 SQIVND (reference sequence). The CDR3 has 16 amino acids. V lost 0 bases and J 7 bases, leaving 19 bases between the germline ends. The CDR3 nucleotides read TGTGCCAGTAGTATAGACTTGGCAGGGGCCGCCCTGGAGCAGTACTTC. Translation gives CASSIDLAGAALEQYF.

This clone was recorded only once. The chain links TRBV10-2 to TRBJ2-1; the match to TRBD2 covers 10 bases. The CDR3 totals 16 residues. V dropped 9 bases and J dropped 7; count of bases not matched to a gene: 15. CDR1 WSHSY and CDR2 SAAADI come from the germline V gene. The DNA of the CDR3 is TGCGCCAGTATTCTTGCCGGGACTAGCGATAAAAATGAGCAGTTCTTC. Its protein product is CASILAGTSDKNEQFF.

The rearrangement uses TRBV6-5 and TRBJ1-2; no firm D call. Trimming left V 5 bases short and J 3 bases short, with 10 bases between. This CDR3 region has 13 residues. Germline V gene lookup returns CDR1 MNHEY and CDR2 SVGAGI. CDR3 in amino acids: CASSRERDYGYTF. CDR3 nucleotide sequence: TGTGCCAGCAGTCGGGAGAGGGACTATGGCTACACCTTC.

The V call is TRBV6-5, the J call TRBJ2-2; D may be TRBD2 (6 bases). V lost 2 bases, J lost 5 bases, and 12 bases lay in between. CDR1 and CDR2 (germline): MNHEY, SVGAGI. The CDR3 totals 15 residues. CDR3 sequence (DNA): TGTGCCAGCAGTTACACTAGTGCGGGAACCGGGGAGCTGTTTTTT. This sequence encodes CASSYTSAGTGELFF.

This clone is a singleton in its sample. V is TRBV6-5 and J is TRBJ1-6; 8 bases match TRBD1. V gave up 6 bases and J gave up 9 bases; unmatched junction bases: 10. CDR1 is MNHEY and CDR2 is SVGAGI in the germline V gene. The CDR3 is 15 amino acids. This CDR3 is CASRMDRVGLSPLHF. DNA for the CDR3: TGTGCCAGCAGAATGGACAGGGTGGGCCTTTCACCCCTCCACTTT.

The chain employs TRBV10-2 and TRBJ2-7; TRBD1 aligns across 9 bases. Germline CDR1 is WSHSY and CDR2 is SAAADI. V shed 4 bases and J 3 bases; nucleotides not matched to a gene: 1. The CDR3 spans 13 residues. CDR3 sequence: CASSGTGDYEQYF. The CDR3, as DNA: TGCGCCAGCAGTGGGACAGGGGACTACGAGCAGTACTTC.

This sequence joins TRBV14 and TRBJ2-1; TRBD1 agrees at 7 bases. Looked up from germline, CDR1 is SGHDN and CDR2 is FVKESK. V lost 4 bases, J lost 12 bases, and 15 bases stayed unmatched. The length of the CDR3 is 15 residues. The CDR3 bases are TGTGCCAGCAGCCTTTGGGAGACAGGGAAGGATAGGCAGTTCTTC. The encoded protein is CASSLWETGKDRQFF.

The CDR3 reads CAWSRRTSGPYNEQFF. The CDR3 DNA follows: TGTGCCTGGAGTAGGAGGACTAGCGGGCCATACAATGAGCAGTTCTTC. The V gene is TRBV30, the J gene TRBJ2-1; TRBD2 matches 11 bases. Germline lookup yields CDR1 GTSNPN and CDR2 SVGIG (reference sequence). The CDR3 has 16 residues. V lost 2 bases, J lost 4 bases, and 7 bases stayed unmatched.

The gene calls are TRBV19 and TRBJ1-1; perhaps TRBD1 as D (5 bases). Trimming stripped 7 bases from V and 5 bases from J, with 17 bases between. This CDR3 spans 14 amino acids. CDR1 is LNHDA and CDR2 is SQIVND in the germline V gene (reference sequence). The CDR3 sequence is CASKKGPGETEAFF. Here the CDR3 DNA reads TGTGCCAGTAAGAAGGGGCCAGGAGAGACTGAAGCTTTCTTT. The full variable domain, completed using reference TRBV19 and TRBJ1-1, is DGGITQSPKYLFRKEGQNVTLSCEQNLNHDAMYWYRQDPGQGLRLIYYSQIVNDFQKGDIAEGYSVSREKKESFPLTVTSAQKNPTAFYLCASKKGPGETEAFFGQGTRLTVV.

This chain uses TRBV4-1 with TRBJ2-2; 10 bases fit TRBD2. Looked up from germline, CDR1 is MGHRA and CDR2 is YSYEKL. The CDR3 is 17 residues long. The ends lost 4 bases at V and 5 bases at J; junction bases unmatched: 10. CDR3 amino acids: CASSRGVAGGGTGELFF. CDR3 DNA: TGCGCCAGCAGCCGAGGAGTAGCGGGAGGCGGTACCGGGGAGCTGTTTTTT.

The CDR3 sequence: CASSPQSQNTEAFF. CDR3 DNA: TGTGCCAGCTCACCACAGTCGCAGAACACTGAAGCTTTCTTT. This rearrangement joins TRBV18 to TRBJ1-1; D gene ambiguous. Germline CDR1 and CDR2: KGHSH and LQKENI. Between the trimmed V and J ends, which lost 1 base and 1 base, there was a span of 7 bases. The CDR3 extends over 14 amino acids. Full variable domain (rest looked up from reference TRBV18 and TRBJ1-1): NAGVMQNPRHLVRRRGQEARLRCSPMKGHSHVYWYRQLPEEGLKFMVYLQKENIIDESGMPKERFSAEFPKEGPSILRIQQVVRGDSAAYFCASSPQSQNTEAFFGQGTRLTVV.